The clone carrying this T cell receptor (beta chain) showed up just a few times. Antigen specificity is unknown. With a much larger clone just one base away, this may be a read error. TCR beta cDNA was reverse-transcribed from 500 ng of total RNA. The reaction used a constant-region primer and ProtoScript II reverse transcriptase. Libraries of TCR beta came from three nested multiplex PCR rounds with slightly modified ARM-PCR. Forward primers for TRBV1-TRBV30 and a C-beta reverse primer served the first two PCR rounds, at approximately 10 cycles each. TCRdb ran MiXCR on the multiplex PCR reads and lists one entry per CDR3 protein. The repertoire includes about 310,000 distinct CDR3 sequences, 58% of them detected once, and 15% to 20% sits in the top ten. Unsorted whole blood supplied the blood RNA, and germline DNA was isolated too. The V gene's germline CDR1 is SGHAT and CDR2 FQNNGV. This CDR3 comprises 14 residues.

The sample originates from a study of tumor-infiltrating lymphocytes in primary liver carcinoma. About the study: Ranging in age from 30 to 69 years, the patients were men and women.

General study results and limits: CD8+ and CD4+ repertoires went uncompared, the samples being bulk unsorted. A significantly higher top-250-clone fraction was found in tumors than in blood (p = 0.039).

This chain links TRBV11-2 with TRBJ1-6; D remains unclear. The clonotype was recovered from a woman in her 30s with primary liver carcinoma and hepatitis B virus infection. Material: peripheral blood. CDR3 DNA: TGTCCCAGCAGCCCCTTGAATTGGGATTCACCCCTCCACTTT. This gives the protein CPSSPLNWDSPLHF.